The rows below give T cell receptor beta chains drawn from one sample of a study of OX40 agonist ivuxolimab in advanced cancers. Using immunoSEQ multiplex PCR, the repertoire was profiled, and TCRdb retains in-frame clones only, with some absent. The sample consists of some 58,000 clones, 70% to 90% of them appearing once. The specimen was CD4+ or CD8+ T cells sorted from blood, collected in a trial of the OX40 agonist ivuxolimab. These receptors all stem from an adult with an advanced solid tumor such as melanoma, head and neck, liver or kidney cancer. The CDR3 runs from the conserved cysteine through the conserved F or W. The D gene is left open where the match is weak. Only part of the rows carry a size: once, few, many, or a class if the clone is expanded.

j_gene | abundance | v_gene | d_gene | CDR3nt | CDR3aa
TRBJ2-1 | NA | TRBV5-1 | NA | TGCGCCAGCAGCCTTTCGACAGGACCCAATGAGCAGTTCTTC | CASSLSTGPNEQFF
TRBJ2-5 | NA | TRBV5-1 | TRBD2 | TGCGCCAGCAGCTTAGACACTAGCGGGAGAGGGGAGACCCAGTACTTC | CASSLDTSGRGETQYF
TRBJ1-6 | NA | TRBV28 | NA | TGTGCCAGCAGAAGCAGGGCGGGTAATAATTCACCCCTCCACTTT | CASRSRAGNNSPLHF
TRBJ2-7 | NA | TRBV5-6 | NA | TGTGCCAGCAGCACGGGACTCCTAGCCTACGAGCAGTACTTC | CASSTGLLAYEQYF
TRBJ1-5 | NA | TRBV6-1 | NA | TGTGCCAGCAGTGAACGCTATGGGGGGGGCAGCAATCAGCCCCAGCATTTT | CASSERYGGGSNQPQHF
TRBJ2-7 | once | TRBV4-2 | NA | TGTGCCAGCAGCCAAGGTTTAGCTAGATTTGTCCGGCAGTACTTC | CASSQGLARFVRQYF
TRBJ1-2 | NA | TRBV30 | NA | TGTGCCTGGAGGGCTGTCTATGGCTACACCTTC | CAWRAVYGYTF
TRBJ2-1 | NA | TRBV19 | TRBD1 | TGTGCCAGTAAGAGCAGGGGGAGCTCCTACAATGAGCAGTTCTTC | CASKSRGSSYNEQFF
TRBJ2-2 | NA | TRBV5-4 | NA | TGTGCCAGCAGCGCCGTCAGGCCAGCGAACACCGGGGAGCTGTTTTTT | CASSAVRPANTGELFF
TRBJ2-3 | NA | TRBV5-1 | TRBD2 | TGCGCCAGCAGCTCCCCCAAGACTAGCGGGGGCACAGATACGCAGTATTTT | CASSSPKTSGGTDTQYF
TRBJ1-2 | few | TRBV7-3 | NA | TGTGCCAGCAGCTTAAGTGGAGATGGCTACACCTTC | CASSLSGDGYTF
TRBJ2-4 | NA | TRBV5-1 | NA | TGCGCCAGCAGCTCTAACCAAGGCCGTGACATTCAGTACTTC | CASSSNQGRDIQYF
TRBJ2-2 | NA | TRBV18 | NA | TGTGCCAGCTCACCATTCCAAAGGAACACCGGGGAGCTGTTTTTT | CASSPFQRNTGELFF
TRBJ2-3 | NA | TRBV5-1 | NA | TGCGCCAGCACACCGACAAATATCGTCACAGATACGCAGTATTTT | CASTPTNIVTDTQYF
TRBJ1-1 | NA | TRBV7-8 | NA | TGTGCCAGCAGCTTAGATGGCGACCGGAGGTACACTGAAGCTTTCTTT | CASSLDGDRRYTEAFF